This note documents a single T cell receptor (beta chain) sequence. The V segment lost 2 bases and the J segment 5 bases; nucleotides outside the gene matches: 2. This CDR3 region has 15 residues. Germline values: CDR1 LGHDT, CDR2 YNNKEL (reference sequence). The sample is drawn from a study of blood T cell repertoires in COVID-19. Clones were read by immunoSEQ multiplex PCR, and TCRdb kept only the in-frame ones, dropping some. This sample has around 30,000 clones; approximately 85% occur once, and the top ten carry around 7%. Sequenced material: peripheral blood. This TCR was recovered from a human donor in a cohort sampled during active COVID-19. The chain carries TRBV3-1 (or the pseudogene TRBV3-2) and TRBJ2-5, with 13 positions matching TRBD2. The CDR3 loop reads CASSQLTSGRETQYF. In DNA form, the CDR3 reads TGTGCCAGCAGCCAACTGACTAGCGGGAGGGAGACCCAGTACTTC.